The 4 T cell receptor beta chains below were found in one sample sequenced in a study of T cell repertoires in cytomegalovirus infection. A single record per CDR3 protein comes from TCRdb applying MiXCR to the reads. Among 150,000 to 200,000 distinct CDR3 sequences listed, about a tenth were seen once. The sample was PBMCs. These receptors all come from a human donor in good health (CMV status not recorded). Some clones in this sample may be carry-over from other donors' samples.

V is TRBV24-1 and J is TRBJ2-1; D might be TRBD1 (6 bases). Trimming shortened V by 5 bases and J by 2 bases, and 12 bases separated the two germline ends. This CDR3 is 15 amino acids long. Looked up from germline, CDR1 is KGHDR and CDR2 is SFDVKD. The DNA of the CDR3 is TGTGCCACCAGTGTCACGACAGGCCCCTACAATGAGCAGTTCTTC. Protein sequence: CATSVTTGPYNEQFF.

This clonotype was seen repeatedly, ten times or more. The CDR3 sequence is CASSLWADPTYEQYF. The CDR3 DNA is TGTGCCAGCAGCTTGTGGGCCGACCCCACCTACGAGCAGTACTTC. The chain carries TRBV7-2 and TRBJ2-7; the D is unclear. The CDR3 extends over 15 amino acids. V dropped 3 bases and J dropped 2 bases, with 14 bases sitting between them. The V gene's germline CDR1 is SGHTA and CDR2 FQGNSA.

This clonotype was detected only a few times. The chain joins TRBV29-1 to TRBJ1-5; D is perhaps TRBD1 (5 bases). V was clipped by 0 bases and J by 4 bases, with 10 bases between them. This CDR3 has 14 amino acids. The germline CDR1 and CDR2 sequences are SQVTM and ANQGSEA. As DNA, the CDR3 is TGCAGCGTTGAAGAAGGGGCAGGGAATCAGCCCCAGCATTTT. It encodes CSVEEGAGNQPQHF.

The table lists this clonotype with a few counts. The chain carries TRBV18 and TRBJ1-1, with TRBD1 identical over 8 bases. The CDR3 sequence is 16 residues long. Germline values: CDR1 KGHSH, CDR2 LQKENI. The J segment lost 5 bases and the V segment lost 4 bases, leaving 12 bases of the junction unmatched. The CDR3 protein is CASSQDQGAIGTEAFF. The CDR3 region has the DNA TGTGCCAGCTCACAAGATCAGGGGGCAATTGGGACTGAAGCTTTCTTT.